The 7 T cell receptor beta chains below all came from one sample that was sequenced in a study of blood T cell repertoires in COVID-19. Only in-frame clones appear in the TCRdb table, and some are missing; sequencing was by immunoSEQ multiplex PCR. The sample includes about 310,000 clones, 89% of them seen just once. Sequencing used PBMCs or T cells enriched from blood (not recorded which). All receptors come from a man between 60 and 70 years old who had recovered from COVID-19.

The CDR3 nucleotides read TGTGCCAGCAGCCAAGCAGGCTCCTACAATGAGCAGTTCTTC. Amino acid sequence: CASSQAGSYNEQFF. The V call is TRBV3-1 (or the pseudogene TRBV3-2), the J call TRBJ2-1; D is unclear. Trimming took off 1 base at V and 0 bases at J, with 4 bases between the two ends. CDR3 size: 14 residues. Looked up from germline, CDR1 is LGHDT and CDR2 is YNNKEL (reference sequence).

The chain is built from TRBV29-1 and TRBJ2-2; 9 nucleotides agree with TRBD1. This CDR3 region has 17 residues. Losses at the gene ends were 6 bases for V and 1 base for J; bases not matched to a gene: 12. Germline CDR1 and CDR2: SQVTM and ANQGSEA. CDR3 loop: CSVLLFPGQGNTGELFF. CDR3 nucleotides: TGCAGCGTCCTACTATTTCCGGGACAGGGGAACACCGGGGAGCTGTTTTTT.

CDR3 loop: CASSAGQGITPLHF. CDR3 DNA: TGTGCCAGCAGCGCCGGGCAGGGGATTACACCCCTCCACTTT. This chain links TRBV9 with TRBJ1-6; the D gene is possibly TRBD1 (6 bases). The CDR3 runs 14 residues. Germline V CDR1 and CDR2: SGDLS, YYNGEE. Deletions cut 3 bases from V and 11 bases from J, with 15 bases between. Variable domain in full (rest from reference TRBV9 and TRBJ1-6): DSGVTQTPKHLITATGQRVTLRCSPRSGDLSVYWYQQSLDQGLQFLIQYYNGEERAKGNILERFSAQQFPDLHSELNLSSLELGDSALYFCASSAGQGITPLHFGNGTRLTVT.

The V gene is TRBV27, the J gene TRBJ2-3, with 11 bases identical to TRBD2. Germline loops: CDR1 MNHEY, CDR2 SMNVEV (reference sequence). The CDR3 is 15 residues long. V lost 7 bases and J lost 5; bases outside the gene matches: 8. In DNA, the CDR3 is TGTGCCAGCACCCCAAGGCTAGCGGGAGGAGATACGCAGTATTTT. Translating it yields CASTPRLAGGDTQYF.

V usage is TRBV5-1 and J usage is TRBJ2-5, with 11 bases lining up with TRBD2. The V gene end was trimmed by 3 bases and the J gene end by 6 bases; junction bases not matched to a gene: 7. Germline CDR1 reads SGHRS; CDR2 reads YFSETQ. There are 15 residues in the CDR3. The CDR3 DNA reads as TGCGCCAGCAGCTCCGAGACTAGCGGGACAAAGACCCAGTACTTC. This translates into CASSSETSGTKTQYF.

The V gene is TRBV19, the J gene TRBJ2-7, with unresolved D. V lost 4 bases and J lost 3, with 10 bases in between. The germline CDR1 and CDR2 sequences are LNHDA and SQIVND (reference sequence). This CDR3 region has 13 residues. The CDR3 DNA reads as TGTGCCAGTAGTAGCTTAGACTTCTACGAGCAGTACTTC. Amino acids: CASSSLDFYEQYF.

The rearrangement links TRBV28 to TRBJ1-2; TRBD1 matches 9 bases. Germline V gives CDR1 MDHEN, CDR2 SYDVKM. The V and J ends lost 5 bases and 7 bases, in that order; junction bases with no gene match: 2. The CDR3 has 12 amino acids. CDR3 protein: CASSTGGRGYTF. The CDR3 DNA reads TGTGCCAGCAGTACAGGGGGCCGTGGCTACACCTTC.